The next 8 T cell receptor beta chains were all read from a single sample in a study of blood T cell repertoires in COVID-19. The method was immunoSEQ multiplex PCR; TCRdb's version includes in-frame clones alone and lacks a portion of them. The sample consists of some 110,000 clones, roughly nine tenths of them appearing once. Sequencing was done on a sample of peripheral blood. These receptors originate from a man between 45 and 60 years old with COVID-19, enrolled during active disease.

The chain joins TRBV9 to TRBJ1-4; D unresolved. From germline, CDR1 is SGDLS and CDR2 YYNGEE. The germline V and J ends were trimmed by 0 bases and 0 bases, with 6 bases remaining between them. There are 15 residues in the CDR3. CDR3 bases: TGTGCCAGCAGCGTAGGGGAGGCAACTAATGAAAAACTGTTTTTT. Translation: CASSVGEATNEKLFF.

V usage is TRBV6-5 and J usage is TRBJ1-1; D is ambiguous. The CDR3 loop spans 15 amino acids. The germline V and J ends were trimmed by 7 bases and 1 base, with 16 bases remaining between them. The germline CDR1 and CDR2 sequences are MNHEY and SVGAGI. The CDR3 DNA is TGTGCCAGCAAGACCGGGTTTGTAGAGAACACTGAAGCTTTCTTT. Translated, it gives CASKTGFVENTEAFF.

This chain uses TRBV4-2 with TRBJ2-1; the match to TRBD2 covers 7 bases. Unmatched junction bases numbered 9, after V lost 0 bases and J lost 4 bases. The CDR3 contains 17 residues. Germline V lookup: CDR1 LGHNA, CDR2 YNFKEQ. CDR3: CASSQDGGSGTYNEQFF. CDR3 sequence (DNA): TGTGCCAGCAGCCAAGATGGCGGGAGCGGTACTTACAATGAGCAGTTCTTC.

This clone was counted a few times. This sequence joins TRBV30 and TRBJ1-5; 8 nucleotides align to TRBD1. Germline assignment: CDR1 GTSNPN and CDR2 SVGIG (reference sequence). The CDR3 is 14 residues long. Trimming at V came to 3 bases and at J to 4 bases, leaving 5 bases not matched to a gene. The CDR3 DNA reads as TGTGCCTGGAGGTCGACAGGGGAGAATCAGCCCCAGCATTTT. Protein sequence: CAWRSTGENQPQHF.

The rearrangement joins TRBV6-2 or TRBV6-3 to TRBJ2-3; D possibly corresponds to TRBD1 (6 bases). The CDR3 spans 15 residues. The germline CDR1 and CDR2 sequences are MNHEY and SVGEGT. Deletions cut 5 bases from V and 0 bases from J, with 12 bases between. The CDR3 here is CASSTRDISTDTQYF. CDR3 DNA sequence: TGTGCCAGCAGTACCCGGGACATTAGCACAGATACGCAGTATTTT.

The CDR3 region is CASSFSNSPLHF. The CDR3 DNA reads TGTGCCAGCAGTTTTAGTAATTCACCCCTCCACTTT. The chain joins TRBV12-3 or TRBV12-4 to TRBJ1-6; no reliable D call. The CDR3 covers 12 residues. V dropped 3 bases and J dropped 6 bases, with 3 bases sitting between them.

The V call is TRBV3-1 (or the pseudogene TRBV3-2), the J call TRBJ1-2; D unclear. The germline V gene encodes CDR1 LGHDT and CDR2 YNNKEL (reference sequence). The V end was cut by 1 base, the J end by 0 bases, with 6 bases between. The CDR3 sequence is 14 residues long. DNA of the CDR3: TGTGCCAGCAGCCAAGGAGCCGCTAACTATGGCTACACCTTC. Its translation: CASSQGAANYGYTF.

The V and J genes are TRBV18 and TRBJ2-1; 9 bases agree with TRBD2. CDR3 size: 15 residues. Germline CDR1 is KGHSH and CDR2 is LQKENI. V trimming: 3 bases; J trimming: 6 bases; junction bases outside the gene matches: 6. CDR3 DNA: TGTGCCAGCTCACCTATGGGACTAGCTTCCAATGAGCAGTTCTTC. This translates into CASSPMGLASNEQFF. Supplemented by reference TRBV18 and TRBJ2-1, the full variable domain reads NAGVMQNPRHLVRRRGQEARLRCSPMKGHSHVYWYRQLPEEGLKFMVYLQKENIIDESGMPKERFSAEFPKEGPSILRIQQVVRGDSAAYFCASSPMGLASNEQFFGPGTRLTVL.